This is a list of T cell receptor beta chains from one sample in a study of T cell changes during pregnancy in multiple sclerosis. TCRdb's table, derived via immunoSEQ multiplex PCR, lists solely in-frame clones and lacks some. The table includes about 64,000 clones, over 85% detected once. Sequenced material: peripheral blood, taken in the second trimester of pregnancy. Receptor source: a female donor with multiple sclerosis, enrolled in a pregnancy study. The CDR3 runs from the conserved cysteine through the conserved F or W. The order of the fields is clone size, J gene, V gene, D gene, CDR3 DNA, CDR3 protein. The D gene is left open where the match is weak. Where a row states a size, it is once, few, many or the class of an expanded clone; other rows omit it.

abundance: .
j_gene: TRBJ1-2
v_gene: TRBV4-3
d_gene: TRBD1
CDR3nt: TGCGCCAGCAGCCAGTCGCTCAGACAGGGGCGTCTTCATGGCTACACCTTC
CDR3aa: CASSQSLRQGRLHGYTF

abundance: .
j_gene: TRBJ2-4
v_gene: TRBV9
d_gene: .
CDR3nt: TGTGCCAGCAGCTCTCGCCTTGGACAGCCTAAAAACATTCAGTACTTC
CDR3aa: CASSSRLGQPKNIQYF

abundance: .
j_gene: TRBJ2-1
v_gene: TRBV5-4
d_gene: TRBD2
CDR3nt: TGTGCCAGCAGCTTGCCGGGAGCGGGAGGATACAATGAGCAGTTCTTC
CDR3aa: CASSLPGAGGYNEQFF

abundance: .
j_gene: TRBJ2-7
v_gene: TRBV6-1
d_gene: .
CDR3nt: TGTGCCAGCAGTGAAGGGGGGGGCGGGCCGAGCTCCTACGAGCAGTACTTC
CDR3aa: CASSEGGGGPSSYEQYF

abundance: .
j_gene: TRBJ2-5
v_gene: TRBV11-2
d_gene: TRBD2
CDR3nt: TGTGCCAGCAGTTCAAAAGGACTAGCGTGGGGGGAGACCCAGTACTTC
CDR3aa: CASSSKGLAWGETQYF

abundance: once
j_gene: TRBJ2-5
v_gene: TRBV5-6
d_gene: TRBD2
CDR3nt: TGTGCCAGCAGCTTGTGGCGGGGGGGTAAGACCCAGTACTTC
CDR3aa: CASSLWRGGKTQYF

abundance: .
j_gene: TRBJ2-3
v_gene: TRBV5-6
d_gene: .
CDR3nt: TGTGCCAGCAGCCTCTTCTCCCCCCCGGATACGCAGTATTTT
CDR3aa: CASSLFSPPDTQYF

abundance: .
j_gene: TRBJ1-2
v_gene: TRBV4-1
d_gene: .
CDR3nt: TGCGCCAGCAGCCAGGACAGAAGCGGCTACACCTTC
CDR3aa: CASSQDRSGYTF

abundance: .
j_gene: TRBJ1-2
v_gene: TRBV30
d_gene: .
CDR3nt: TGTGCCTGGAGTGCGGGTCCATTTCGTGGCTACACCTTC
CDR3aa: CAWSAGPFRGYTF

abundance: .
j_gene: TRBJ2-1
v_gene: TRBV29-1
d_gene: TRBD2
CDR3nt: TGCAGCGTTGCCTGGACTAGCGGGAGTGATCAGTTCTTC
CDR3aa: CSVAWTSGSDQFF

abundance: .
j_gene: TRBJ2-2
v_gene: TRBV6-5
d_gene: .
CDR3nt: TGTGCCAGCAGTTACACGGGATTCTGGCCCGGGGAGCTGTTTTTT
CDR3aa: CASSYTGFWPGELFF

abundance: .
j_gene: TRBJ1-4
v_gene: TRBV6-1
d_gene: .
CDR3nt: TGTGCCAGCAGTATAGTCGGTCCAAATGAAAAACTGTTTTTT
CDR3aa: CASSIVGPNEKLFF

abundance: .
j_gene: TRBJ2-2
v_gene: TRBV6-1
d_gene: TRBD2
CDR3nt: TGTGCCAGCACCGAGGGAGGGGGGGAGCTGTTTTTT
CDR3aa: CASTEGGGELFF

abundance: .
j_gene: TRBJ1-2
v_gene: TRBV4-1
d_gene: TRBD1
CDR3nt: TGCGCCAGCAGCCAATCCCAGGACAGGGACGGCTATGGCTACACCTTC
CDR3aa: CASSQSQDRDGYGYTF

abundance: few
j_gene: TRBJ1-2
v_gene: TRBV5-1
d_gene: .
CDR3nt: TGCGCCAGCAGCTCGGGTCGGGAGCGCTATGGCTACACCTTC
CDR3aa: CASSSGRERYGYTF

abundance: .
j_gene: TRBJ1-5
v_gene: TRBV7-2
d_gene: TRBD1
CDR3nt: TGTGCCAGCAGCTCCTTTCCTCTTACCCTGACAGGGGATCAGCCCCAGCATTTT
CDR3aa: CASSSFPLTLTGDQPQHF

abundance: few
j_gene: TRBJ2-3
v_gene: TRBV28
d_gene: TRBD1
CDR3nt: TGTGCCAGCAGCCGTTCGACAGGGCGTGGGGGAAATACGCAGTATTTT
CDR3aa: CASSRSTGRGGNTQYF

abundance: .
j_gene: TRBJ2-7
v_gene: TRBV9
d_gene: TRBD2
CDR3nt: TGTGCCAGCAGCGTAGGATCCGGGACTAGCGGTTTCTCCTACGAGCAGTACTTC
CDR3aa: CASSVGSGTSGFSYEQYF

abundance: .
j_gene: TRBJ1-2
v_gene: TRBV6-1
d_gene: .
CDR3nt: TGTGCCAGCAGCGTTTCAGGGGTATGGGGCTACACCTTC
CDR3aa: CASSVSGVWGYTF

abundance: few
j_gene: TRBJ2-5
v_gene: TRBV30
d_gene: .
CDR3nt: TGTGCCTGGATCCTCAAGACAGGCCAAGAGACCCAGTACTTC
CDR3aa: CAWILKTGQETQYF

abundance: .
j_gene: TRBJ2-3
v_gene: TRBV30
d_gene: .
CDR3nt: TGTGCCTGGAGTTTGCAGAGCACAGATACGCAGTATTTT
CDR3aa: CAWSLQSTDTQYF

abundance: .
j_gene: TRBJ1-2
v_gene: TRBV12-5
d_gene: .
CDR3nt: TGTGCTAGTTCCCTAGACAGAGTCTATGGCTACACCTTC
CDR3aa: CASSLDRVYGYTF

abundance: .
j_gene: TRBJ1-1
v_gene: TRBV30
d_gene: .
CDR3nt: TGTGCCTGGAGTCCCAAGCGGGGGATCACTGAAGCTTTCTTT
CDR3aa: CAWSPKRGITEAFF

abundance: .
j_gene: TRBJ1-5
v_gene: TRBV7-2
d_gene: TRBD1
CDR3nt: TGTGCCAGCACGGGACAGGGGGCCAATCAGCCCCAGCATTTT
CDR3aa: CASTGQGANQPQHF

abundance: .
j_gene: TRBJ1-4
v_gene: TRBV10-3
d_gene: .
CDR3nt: TGTGCCATCAGAGGCCTAGATGAAAAACTGTTTTTT
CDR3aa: CAIRGLDEKLFF

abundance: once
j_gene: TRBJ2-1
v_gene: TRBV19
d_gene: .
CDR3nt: TGTGCCACAACTAGCAGAGAGGAGCAGTTCTTC
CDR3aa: CATTSREEQFF

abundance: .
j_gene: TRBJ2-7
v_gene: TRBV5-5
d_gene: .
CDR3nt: TGTGCCAGCAGCTTGGCCCCGGACACCTCCTACGAGCAGTACTTC
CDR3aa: CASSLAPDTSYEQYF

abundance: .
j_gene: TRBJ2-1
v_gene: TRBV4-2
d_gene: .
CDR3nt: TGTGCCAGCAGCCAAGGATTGGGTAGCGGTAGAGAGCAGTTCTTC
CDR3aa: CASSQGLGSGREQFF

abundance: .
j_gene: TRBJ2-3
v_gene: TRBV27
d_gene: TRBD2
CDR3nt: TGTGCCAGCAGTCCCCGGACTAGCGGGAGATTCGATACGCAGTATTTT
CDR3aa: CASSPRTSGRFDTQYF

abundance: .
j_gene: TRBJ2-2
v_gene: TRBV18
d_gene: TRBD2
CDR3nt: TGTGCCAGCTCACCGGCGGCTAGCGGGGATATCGCGAACACCGGGGAGCTGTTTTTT
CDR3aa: CASSPAASGDIANTGELFF

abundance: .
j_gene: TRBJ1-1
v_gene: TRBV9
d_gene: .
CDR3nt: TGTGCCAGCAGCGTGGAGTTGAACACTGAAGCTTTCTTT
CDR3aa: CASSVELNTEAFF

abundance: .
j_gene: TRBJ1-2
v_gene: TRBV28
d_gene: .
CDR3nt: TGTGCCTCTAAAATTCAGGGTCTCTATGGCTACACCTTC
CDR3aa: CASKIQGLYGYTF

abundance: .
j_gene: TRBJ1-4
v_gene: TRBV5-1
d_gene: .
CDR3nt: TGCGCCAGCAGCTTGGATCAGGCGATAAATGAAAAACTGTTTTTT
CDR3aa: CASSLDQAINEKLFF

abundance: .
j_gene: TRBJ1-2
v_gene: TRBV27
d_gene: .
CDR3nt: TGTGCCAGCAGTTTATTAGATCGTCGAAGTGGCTACACCTTC
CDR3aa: CASSLLDRRSGYTF

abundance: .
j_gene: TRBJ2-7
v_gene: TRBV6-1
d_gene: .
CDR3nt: TGTGCCAGCAGGCCTAGGGGAAGAGACGAGCAGTACTTC
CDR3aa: CASRPRGRDEQYF

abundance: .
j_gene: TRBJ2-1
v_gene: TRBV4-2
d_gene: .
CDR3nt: TGTGCCAGCAGCCAAGATCGTGGAGCGGCCTGGGGGGATGAGCAGTTCTTC
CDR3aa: CASSQDRGAAWGDEQFF

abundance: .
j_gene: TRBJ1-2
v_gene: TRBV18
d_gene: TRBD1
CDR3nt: TGTGCCAGCTCACCAGGGATACAGGGGGCCGGAGGCTACACCTTC
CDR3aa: CASSPGIQGAGGYTF

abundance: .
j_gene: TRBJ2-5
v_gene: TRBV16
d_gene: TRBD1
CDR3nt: TGTGCCAGCAGCCAGGGGACAGCACAAGAGACCCAGTACTTC
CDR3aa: CASSQGTAQETQYF

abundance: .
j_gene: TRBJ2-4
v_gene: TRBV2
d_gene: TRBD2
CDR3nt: TGTGCCAGCAGATTAGCGGGACAACTAAACATTCAGTACTTC
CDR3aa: CASRLAGQLNIQYF

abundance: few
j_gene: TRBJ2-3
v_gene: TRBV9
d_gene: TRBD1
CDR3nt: TGTGCCAGCAGCGTGCGGGACAGGGGAATTCGCACAGATACGCAGTATTTT
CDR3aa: CASSVRDRGIRTDTQYF

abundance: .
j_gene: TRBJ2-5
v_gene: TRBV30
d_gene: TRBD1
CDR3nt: TGTGCCTGGAGCCCCCCGGGACAGGGGGCGGGGGAGACCCAGTACTTC
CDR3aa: CAWSPPGQGAGETQYF

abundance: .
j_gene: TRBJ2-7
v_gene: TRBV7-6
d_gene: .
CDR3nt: TGTGCCAGCAGCTTAGAGGTGGCAGGGGGAGGCGAGCAGTACTTC
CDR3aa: CASSLEVAGGGEQYF

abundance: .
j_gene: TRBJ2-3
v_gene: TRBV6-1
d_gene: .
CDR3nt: TGTGCCAGCAGTGAGCGGGTAGCACCGAGCACAGATACGCAGTATTTT
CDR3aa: CASSERVAPSTDTQYF

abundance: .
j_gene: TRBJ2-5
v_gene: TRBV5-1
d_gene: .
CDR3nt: TGCGCCAGCAGCTCGGAGGGGGAGACCCAGTACTTC
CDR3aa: CASSSEGETQYF

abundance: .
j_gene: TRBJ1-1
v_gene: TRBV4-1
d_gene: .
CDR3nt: TGCGCCAGCAGCAGGAGCCAAGAATCCTACACTGAAGCTTTCTTT
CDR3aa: CASSRSQESYTEAFF